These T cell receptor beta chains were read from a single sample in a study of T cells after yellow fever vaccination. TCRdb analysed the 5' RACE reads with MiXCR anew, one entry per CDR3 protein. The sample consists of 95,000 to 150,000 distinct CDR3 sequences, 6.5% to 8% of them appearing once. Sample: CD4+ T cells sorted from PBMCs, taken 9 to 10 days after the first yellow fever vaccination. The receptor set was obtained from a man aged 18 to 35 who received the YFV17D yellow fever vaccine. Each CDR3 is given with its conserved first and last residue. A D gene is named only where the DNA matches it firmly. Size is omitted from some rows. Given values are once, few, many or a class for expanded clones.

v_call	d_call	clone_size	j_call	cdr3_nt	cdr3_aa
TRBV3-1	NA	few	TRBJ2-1	TGTGCCAGCAGCCAAGATACCGTCGACAATGAGCAGTTCTTC	CASSQDTVDNEQFF
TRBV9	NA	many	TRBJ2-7	TGTGCCAGCAGCGTGGGTCAGGACGCGTTTCGGGAGCAGTACTTC	CASSVGQDAFREQYF
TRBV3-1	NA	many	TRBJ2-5	TGTGCCAGCAGCCGAACCGAGGGGGTTGGGCAGACCCAGTACTTC	CASSRTEGVGQTQYF
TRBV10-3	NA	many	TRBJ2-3	TGTGCCATCAGTCTCCGACCTTGGGGCACAGATACGCAGTATTTT	CAISLRPWGTDTQYF
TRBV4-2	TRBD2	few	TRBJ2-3	TGTGCCAGCAGTCATAGTTCCGCGACTAGCGGGGGATCGCAGTATTTT	CASSHSSATSGGSQYF
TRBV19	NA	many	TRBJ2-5	TGTGCCAGTGCAGGAGTCGAAGAGACCCAGTACTTC	CASAGVEETQYF
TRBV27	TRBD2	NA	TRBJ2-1	TGTGCCAGCAGTTTAGGGGGGCTAGCGGGGGGCCCAGGGTACAATGAGCAGTTCTTC	CASSLGGLAGGPGYNEQFF
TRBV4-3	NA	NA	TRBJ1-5	TGCGCCAGCAGCCAAGATATAAAGACAGGCGGTAGACAGCCCCAGCATTTT	CASSQDIKTGGRQPQHF
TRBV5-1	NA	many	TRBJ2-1	TGCGCCAGCAGCTTCGGGGGTGGCTACAATGAGCAGTTCTTC	CASSFGGGYNEQFF
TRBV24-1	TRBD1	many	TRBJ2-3	TGTGCCACTGCGGACAGGGAGGCCTCAGATACGCAGTATTTT	CATADREASDTQYF
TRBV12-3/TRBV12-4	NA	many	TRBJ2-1	TGTGCCAGCAGTTTCATAGGGACTTCTAACAATGAGCAGTTCTTC	CASSFIGTSNNEQFF
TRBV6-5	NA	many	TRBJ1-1	TGTGCCAGCAGTTACCTGCGGAACACTGAAGCTTTCTTT	CASSYLRNTEAFF
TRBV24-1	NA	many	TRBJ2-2	TGTGCCACGGGAGATTCGAACACCGGGGAGCTGTTTTTT	CATGDSNTGELFF
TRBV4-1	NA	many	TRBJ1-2	TGCGCCAGCAGCCAAGATATAAGGGGTTCAAACTATGGCTACACCTTC	CASSQDIRGSNYGYTF